The 17 T cell receptor beta chains listed next were all sequenced from one sample in a study of T cell repertoires in cytomegalovirus infection (dated by TCRdb to between 2019 and 2020). What these receptors recognize is not known. Read against the paper, the sample's treatment or condition label means: in vitro stimulation with specific CMV peptide epitopes to enrich CMV-specific T cells. Sequencing used an Illumina HiSeq 1500. Through fastp at Q25 and MiXCR, TCRdb rebuilt clones from the public reads, retaining in-frame beta chains. Rows with one shared CDR3 protein collapse into an entry with the most common genes and DNA. Across this sample there are some 200,000 distinct CDR3 sequences, with about 38% seen only once. The top ten constitute about 60% of the sample. The sequencing used CD8+ T cells from cultured PBMCs, collected from culture after CMV antigen stimulation. The receptors shown here come from a human donor in good health (CMV status not recorded). Some clones in this sample may be carry-over from other donors' samples.

The J gene is TRBJ2-2, the V gene TRBV9; the match to TRBD2 covers 8 bases. V shed 3 bases and J 7 bases; nucleotides not matched to a gene: 8. Germline CDR1 SGDLS, CDR2 YYNGEE. This CDR3 region has 15 residues. The CDR3 DNA reads as TGTGCCAGCAGCGCCACCGGGACTAGAGTCGGGGAGCTGTTTTTT. It encodes CASSATGTRVGELFF.

Only one count was recorded for this clonotype. Since no conserved phenylalanine or tryptophan closes the CDR3, a read error is the likely cause. The limits of the CDR3 on the DNA are not certain, so only TCRdb's listed CDR3 is given. The V gene is TRBV19, the J gene TRBJ2-7; the table's D call of TRBD2 was not tested on the DNA. The CDR3 is made up of 11 amino acids, end residues included. Germline CDR1 is LNHDA and CDR2 is SQIVND (reference sequence). CDR3 amino acids: CASSTGTSGRS.

The chain recombines TRBV6-1 with TRBJ2-1, with 8 bases fitting TRBD2. Losses at the gene ends were 5 bases for V and 0 bases for J; bases not matched to a gene: 3. The CDR3 consists of 15 residues. Per the germline V gene, CDR1 is MNHNS and CDR2 is SASEGT. The CDR3 DNA reads TGTGCCAGCAGTATTAGCGGGACCTCCTACAATGAGCAGTTCTTC. Protein sequence: CASSISGTSYNEQFF.

The count of this clonotype is one. CDR3 protein: CASSPSRLRSGRADTQYF. CDR3 nucleotides: TGCGCCAGCAGCCCCTCCAGGCTAAGGAGCGGGAGAGCAGATACGCAGTATTTT. The chain couples TRBV5-1 to TRBJ2-3; 8 positions agree with TRBD2. CDR1 and CDR2 (germline): SGHRS, YFSETQ. With 4 bases clipped from V and 4 bases from J, the junction kept 17 bases outside the gene matches. The CDR3 has 18 amino acids.

The chain combines TRBV6-6 with TRBJ2-7, with D perhaps matching TRBD1 or TRBD2 (5 bases each). Trimming took off 5 bases at V and 4 bases at J, with 15 bases between the two ends. The CDR3 spans 14 residues. From germline, CDR1 is MNHNY and CDR2 SVGAGI (reference sequence). The DNA for the CDR3 is TGTGCCAGCAGTGTACCCGGGACCGCGTACGAGCAGTACTTC. Translating it yields CASSVPGTAYEQYF.

The chain employs TRBV27 and TRBJ2-7; no firm D call. The CDR3 has 13 amino acids. Trimming removed 8 bases at V and 6 bases at J, with 17 bases between. Per germline, CDR1 MNHEY and CDR2 SMNVEV (reference sequence). CDR3 sequence: CASSPGQWIEQYF. The CDR3 nucleotides are TGTGCCAGCTCCCCTGGGCAATGGATCGAGCAGTACTTC.

This clonotype was counted ten times or more. This chain connects TRBV4-1 to TRBJ2-1, with D maybe TRBD1 (5 bases). Germline lookup yields CDR1 MGHRA and CDR2 YSYEKL. The CDR3 has 11 residues. Between the trimmed V and J ends, which lost 1 base and 10 bases, there was a span of 5 bases. The CDR3 sequence is CASSQGGEQFF. CDR3 sequence (DNA): TGCGCCAGCAGCCAAGGGGGCGAGCAGTTCTTC.

The chain uses TRBV7-9 and TRBJ1-4; TRBD1 agrees at 10 bases. This CDR3 region has 15 residues. Germline-derived CDR1 and CDR2 are SEHNR and FQNEAQ (reference sequence). Trimming took 5 bases from V and 8 from J; bases not matched to a gene: 8. Here the CDR3 reads CASSARTGGREKLFF. CDR3 bases: TGTGCCAGCAGCGCACGGACAGGGGGGAGAGAAAAACTGTTTTTT. Together with reference TRBV7-9 and TRBJ1-4, the CDR3 gives the full variable domain: DTGVSQNPRHKITKRGQNVTFRCDPISEHNRLYWYRQTLGQGPEFLTYFQNEAQLEKSRLLSDRFSAERPKGSFSTLEIQRTEQGDSAMYLCASSARTGGREKLFFGSGTQLSVL.

This clonotype was observed a handful of times. This chain uses TRBV10-2 with TRBJ2-3; D is unclear. This CDR3 has 11 residues. CDR1 WSHSY and CDR2 SAAADI come from the germline V gene. The V and J ends lost 3 bases and 6 bases respectively, with 4 bases between them. The DNA of the CDR3 is TGCGCCAGCAGTGAAAGGGATACGCAGTATTTT. Translated: CASSERDTQYF.

This rearrangement joins TRBV6-8 to TRBJ2-5, with D tentatively TRBD1 or TRBD2 (7 bases each). V shed 8 bases and J shed 2 bases, with 12 bases lying between them. Looked up from germline, CDR1 is MNHGY and CDR2 is SAAAGT. The CDR3 is 13 amino acids. CDR3 in DNA: TGTGCCAGCGGGGGGGGACAGCAAGAGACCCAGTACTTC. Translated: CASGGGQQETQYF.

This clonotype was recorded a few times. This chain connects TRBV7-2 to TRBJ2-6; a possible D gene is TRBD2 (6 bases). There are 18 residues in the CDR3. V dropped 1 base and J dropped 0 bases, with 13 bases sitting between them. The V gene's germline CDR1 is SGHTA and CDR2 FQGNSA. The CDR3 DNA reads as TGTGCCAGCAGCTTAGGTACGGGAGTTCACTCTGGGGCCAACGTCCTGACTTTC. Protein sequence: CASSLGTGVHSGANVLTF.

This clonotype was seen a handful of times. This sequence joins TRBV5-4 and TRBJ2-7, with 7 bases lining up with TRBD1. CDR1 is SGHNT and CDR2 is YYREEE in the germline V gene (reference sequence). V was pared by 2 bases and J by 3 bases, with 8 bases of the junction left unmatched. The CDR3 covers 15 residues. DNA for the CDR3: TGTGCCAGCAGCTTTTATAAGGGGGCGAACTACGAGCAGTACTTC. It encodes CASSFYKGANYEQYF.

This clonotype came up a few times. The chain joins TRBV5-6 to TRBJ1-6; 8 nucleotides agree with TRBD1. This CDR3 region has 16 residues. Germline V gene lookup returns CDR1 SGHDT and CDR2 YYEEEE. Trimming removed 6 bases from V and 10 bases from J; junction bases left unmatched: 15. The CDR3 loop is CASNVRTGRFGSPLHF. The CDR3 bases are TGTGCCAGCAACGTCCGGACAGGGAGGTTCGGATCACCCCTCCACTTT.

This chain links TRBV7-4 with TRBJ2-7, with D perhaps TRBD1 (6 bases). CDR1 and CDR2 (germline): SGHVT, SQSDAQ. The CDR3 is 16 residues long. V was shortened by 4 bases and J by 0 bases, with 16 bases between the two germline ends. This chain's CDR3 is CASSSARGTPSYEQYF. The CDR3 DNA sequence: TGTGCCAGCAGCTCGGCCCGTGGGACACCCTCCTACGAGCAGTACTTC.

V is TRBV6-6 and J is TRBJ2-2, with 10 bases fitting TRBD2. The V and J ends lost 6 bases and 13 bases, in that order; junction bases with no gene match: 17. The germline CDR1 and CDR2 sequences are MNHNY and SVGAGI (reference sequence). The CDR3 runs 16 residues. The CDR3 nucleotides are TGTGCCAGCAGGGACCAAGCGGGAGGGTCGACCAGGGTGCTGTTTTTT. Its translation is CASRDQAGGSTRVLFF.

The rearrangement uses TRBV15 and TRBJ2-1, with 13 bases that match TRBD2. Germline assignment: CDR1 LNHNV and CDR2 YYDKDF (reference sequence). The CDR3 has 16 amino acids. The V segment lost 4 bases and the J segment 4 bases; nucleotides outside the gene matches: 4. The CDR3 region is CATSKGTSGMYNEQFF. In nucleotides, the CDR3 is TGTGCCACCAGCAAAGGGACTAGCGGGATGTACAATGAGCAGTTCTTC.

Written as DNA, the CDR3 is TGTGCCAGCAGTTACTCAGAGTGGGACAGAAAAGAGACCCAGTACTTC. This gives the protein CASSYSEWDRKETQYF. The V gene is TRBV6-5, the J gene TRBJ2-5; 7 nucleotides agree with TRBD1. V was clipped by 0 bases and J by 3 bases; unmatched bases: 7. Germline assignment: CDR1 MNHEY and CDR2 SVGAGI. This CDR3 contains 16 residues.